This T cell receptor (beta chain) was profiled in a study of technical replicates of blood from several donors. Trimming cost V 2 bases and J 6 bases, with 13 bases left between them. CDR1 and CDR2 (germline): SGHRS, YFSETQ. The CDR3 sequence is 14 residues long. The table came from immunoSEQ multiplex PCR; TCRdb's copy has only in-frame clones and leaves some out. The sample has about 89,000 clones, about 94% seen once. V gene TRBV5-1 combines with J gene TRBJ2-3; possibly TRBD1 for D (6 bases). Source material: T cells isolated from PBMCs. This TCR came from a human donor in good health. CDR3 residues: CASSFRGRGDTQYF. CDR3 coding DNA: TGCGCCAGCAGCTTCCGGGGTAGGGGGGATACGCAGTATTTT.